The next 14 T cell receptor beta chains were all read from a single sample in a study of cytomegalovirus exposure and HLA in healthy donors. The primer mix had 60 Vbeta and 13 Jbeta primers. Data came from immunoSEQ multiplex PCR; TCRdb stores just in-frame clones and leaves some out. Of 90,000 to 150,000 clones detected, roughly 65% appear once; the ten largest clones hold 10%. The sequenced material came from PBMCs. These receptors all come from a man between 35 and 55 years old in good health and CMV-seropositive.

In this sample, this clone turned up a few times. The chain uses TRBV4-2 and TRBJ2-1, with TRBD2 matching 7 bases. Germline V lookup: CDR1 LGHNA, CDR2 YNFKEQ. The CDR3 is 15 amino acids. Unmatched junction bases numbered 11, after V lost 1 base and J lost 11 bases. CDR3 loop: CASSQGGLGGSKQFF. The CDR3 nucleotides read TGTGCCAGCAGCCAAGGGGGCCTCGGCGGGAGTAAGCAGTTCTTC.

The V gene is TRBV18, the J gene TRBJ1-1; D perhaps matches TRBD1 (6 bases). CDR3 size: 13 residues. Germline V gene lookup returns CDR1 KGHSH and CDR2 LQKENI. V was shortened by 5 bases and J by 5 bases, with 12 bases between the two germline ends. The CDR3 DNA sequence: TGTGCCAGCTCATCGGAGGGGGGGACTGAAGCTTTCTTT. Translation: CASSSEGGTEAFF.

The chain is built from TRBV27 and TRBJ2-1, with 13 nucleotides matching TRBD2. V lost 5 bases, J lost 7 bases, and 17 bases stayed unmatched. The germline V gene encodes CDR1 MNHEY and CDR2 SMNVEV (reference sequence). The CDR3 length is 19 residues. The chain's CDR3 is CASSTNPGTSGTIWNEQFF. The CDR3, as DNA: TGTGCCAGCAGTACCAACCCCGGGACTAGCGGGACCATTTGGAATGAGCAGTTCTTC.

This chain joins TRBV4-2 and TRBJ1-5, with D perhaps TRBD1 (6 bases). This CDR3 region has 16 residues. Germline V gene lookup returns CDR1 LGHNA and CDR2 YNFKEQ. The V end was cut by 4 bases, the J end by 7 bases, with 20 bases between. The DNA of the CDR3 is TGTGCCAGCAGCCGCACCAAGGGGGTCGAAAGACAGCCCCAGCATTTT. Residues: CASSRTKGVERQPQHF.

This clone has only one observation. CDR3 amino acids: CASSPREAGELFF. The CDR3 coding sequence is TGTGCCAGCAGCCCCCGGGAGGCCGGGGAGCTGTTTTTT. The chain has TRBV7-3 and TRBJ2-2; 7 bases are shared with TRBD2. CDR1 is SGHTA, CDR2 FQGTGA, per germline. This CDR3 spans 13 amino acids. The V gene end was trimmed by 5 bases and the J gene end by 6 bases; junction bases not matched to a gene: 3.

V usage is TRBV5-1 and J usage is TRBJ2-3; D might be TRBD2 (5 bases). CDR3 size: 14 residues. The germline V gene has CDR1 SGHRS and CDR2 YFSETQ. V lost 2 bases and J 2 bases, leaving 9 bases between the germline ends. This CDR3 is CASSFGDFTDTQYF. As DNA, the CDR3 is TGCGCCAGCAGCTTCGGGGATTTCACAGATACGCAGTATTTT.

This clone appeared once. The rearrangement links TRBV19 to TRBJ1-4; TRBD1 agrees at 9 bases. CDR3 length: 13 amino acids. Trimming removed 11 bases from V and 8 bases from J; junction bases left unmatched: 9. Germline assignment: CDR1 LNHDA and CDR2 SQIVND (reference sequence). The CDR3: CAASGTGQEKLFF. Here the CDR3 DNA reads TGTGCCGCGAGCGGGACAGGGCAAGAAAAACTGTTTTTT.

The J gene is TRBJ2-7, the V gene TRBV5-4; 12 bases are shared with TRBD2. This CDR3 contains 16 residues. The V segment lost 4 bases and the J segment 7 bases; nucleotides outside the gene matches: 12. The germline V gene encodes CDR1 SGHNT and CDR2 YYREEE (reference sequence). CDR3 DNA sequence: TGTGCCAGCAGCCCTTCCCCTAGCGGGGGGGCAGGGGAGCAGTACTTC. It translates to CASSPSPSGGAGEQYF.

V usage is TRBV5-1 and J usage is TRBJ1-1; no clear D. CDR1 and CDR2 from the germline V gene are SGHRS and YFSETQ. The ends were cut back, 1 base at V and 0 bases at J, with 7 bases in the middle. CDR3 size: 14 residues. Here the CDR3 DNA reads TGCGCCAGCAGCTTGTCTCGGGTGAACACTGAAGCTTTCTTT. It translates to CASSLSRVNTEAFF.

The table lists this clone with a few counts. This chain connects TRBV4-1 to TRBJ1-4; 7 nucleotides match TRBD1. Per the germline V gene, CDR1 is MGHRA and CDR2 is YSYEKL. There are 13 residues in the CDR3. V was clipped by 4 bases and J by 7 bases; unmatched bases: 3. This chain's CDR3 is CASSPRDSEKLFF. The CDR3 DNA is TGCGCCAGCAGCCCGCGGGACAGTGAAAAACTGTTTTTT.

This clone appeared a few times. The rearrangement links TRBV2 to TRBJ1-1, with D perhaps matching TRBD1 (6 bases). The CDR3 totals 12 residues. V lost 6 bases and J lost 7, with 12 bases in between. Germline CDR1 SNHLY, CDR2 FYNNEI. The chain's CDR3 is CASSNDRIEAFF. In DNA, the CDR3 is TGTGCCAGCAGCAACGACAGGATTGAAGCTTTCTTT.

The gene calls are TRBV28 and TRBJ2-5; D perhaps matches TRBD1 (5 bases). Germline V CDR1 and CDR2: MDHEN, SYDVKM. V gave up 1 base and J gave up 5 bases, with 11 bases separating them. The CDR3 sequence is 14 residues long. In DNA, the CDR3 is TGTGCCAGCAGTTTATATCAGGGCGCGGAGACCCAGTACTTC. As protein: CASSLYQGAETQYF. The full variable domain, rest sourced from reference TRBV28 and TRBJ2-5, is DVKVTQSSRYLVKRTGEKVFLECVQDMDHENMFWYRQDPGLGLRLIYFSYDVKMKEKGDIPEGYSVSREKKERFSLILESASTNQTSMYLCASSLYQGAETQYFGPGTRLLVL.

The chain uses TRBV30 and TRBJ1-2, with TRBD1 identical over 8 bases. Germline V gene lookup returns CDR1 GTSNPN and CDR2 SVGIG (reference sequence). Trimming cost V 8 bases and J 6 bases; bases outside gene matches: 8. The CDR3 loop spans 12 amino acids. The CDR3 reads CARSTGENGYTF. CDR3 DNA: TGTGCCAGATCGACAGGGGAGAATGGCTACACCTTC.

The DNA of the CDR3 is TGTGCCAGCAGTTTATCAGGGGGATACGAGCAGTACTTC. This translates into CASSLSGGYEQYF. The chain combines TRBV28 with TRBJ2-7, with 7 bases identical to TRBD1. The CDR3 runs 13 residues. CDR1 is MDHEN, CDR2 SYDVKM, per germline. After removal of 1 base from V and 4 bases from J, the junction contained 1 base not matched to a gene.